The sequence of this T cell receptor (beta chain) was determined in a study of blood T cell repertoires in COVID-19. The CDR3 covers 15 residues. Germline V gene sequence: CDR1 GTSNPN, CDR2 SVGIG (reference sequence). V lost 1 base and J lost 6; bases outside the gene matches: 9. The table came from immunoSEQ multiplex PCR; TCRdb's copy has only in-frame clones and leaves some out. The table has hundreds of thousands of clones, under 90% seen once. The rearrangement links TRBV30 to TRBJ1-5, with 7 nucleotides matching TRBD1. The source of this sequence is a woman aged 45 to 65 who had recovered from COVID-19. The sample consisted of peripheral blood. The DNA for the CDR3 is TGTGCCTGGAGTGACGGACAGGCTAAGGGTCAGCCCCAGCATTTT. The encoded protein is CAWSDGQAKGQPQHF.